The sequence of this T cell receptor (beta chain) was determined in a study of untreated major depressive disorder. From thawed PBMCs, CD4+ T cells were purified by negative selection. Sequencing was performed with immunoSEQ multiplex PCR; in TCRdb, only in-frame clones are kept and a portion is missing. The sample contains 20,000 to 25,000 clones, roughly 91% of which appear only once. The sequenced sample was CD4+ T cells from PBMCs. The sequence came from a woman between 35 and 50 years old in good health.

The CDR3 is CASSLSFRGSYEQYF. The DNA of the CDR3 is TGTGCCAGCAGCTTGTCGTTCAGGGGAAGCTACGAGCAGTACTTC. The chain is built from TRBV5-6 and TRBJ2-7; D is perhaps TRBD1 (6 bases). Trimming cost V 1 base and J 3 bases, with 14 bases left between them. The V gene's germline CDR1 is SGHDT and CDR2 YYEEEE. CDR3 length: 15 residues. The full variable domain, with the rest looked up from reference TRBV5-6 and TRBJ2-7, is DAGVTQSPTHLIKTRGQQVTLRCSPKSGHDTVSWYQQALGQGPQFIFQYYEEEERQRGNFPDRFSGHQFPNYSSELNVNALLLGDSALYLCASSLSFRGSYEQYFGPGTRLTVT.